This record covers a single T cell receptor (beta chain). Its antigen is as yet unknown. 60 Vbeta and 13 Jbeta primers were used in PCR. The authors' processing: The count from a later analysis was some 76 million unique TCR beta chains, 9.5 million to 13 million of them shared. Libraries were prepared by immunoSEQ multiplex PCR; TCRdb keeps only in-frame clonotypes and omits some of them. The DNA was the basis for D and trimming; V, J and clone size are from that table. The data show 65,000 to 85,000 clones, 10% seen once. This CDR3 spans 14 amino acids. With 5 bases removed from V and 0 bases from J, the gap between germline ends came to 8 bases. Looked up from germline, CDR1 is SEHNR and CDR2 is FQNEAQ (reference sequence). This entry is derived from a study of cytomegalovirus exposure and HLA in healthy donors. Across the study: The approximately 120 million unique TCR beta sequences, from about 179 million T cells, were found by an earlier analysis.

Notes on the study in general: Owing to their indistinguishability, certain V segments, notably TRBV6-2 and TRBV6-3, were excluded.

This rearrangement joins TRBV7-9 to TRBJ1-3; no reliable D call. The clonotype comes from a man aged 55 to 70 in good health and CMV-seropositive. Sequencing input: PBMCs. CDR3: CASSGGTSGNTIYF. CDR3 DNA sequence: TGTGCCAGCAGCGGAGGAACCTCTGGAAACACCATATATTTT.